These 26 T cell receptor beta chains were sequenced from one sample in a study of a mutant IDH1 vaccine in newly diagnosed glioma. Generated by immunoSEQ multiplex PCR, the TCRdb table keeps only in-frame clones and is missing some. The data hold about 56,000 clones, with around 87% observed a single time. Time point indicated: week 23, last vaccination. Topical imiquimod was applied with each vaccine dose, which held 300 ug of mutant IDH1 20-mer peptide. These TCRs' antigens remain unknown. Sequencing was performed on PBMCs, taken from a glioma patient whose treatment included an IDH1 peptide vaccine. The receptors stem from a man aged 40-49 years with glioma.

The chain joins TRBV6-6 to TRBJ1-5; D gene ambiguous. Germline V CDR1 and CDR2: MNHNY, SVGAGI (reference sequence). The CDR3 sequence is 16 residues long. Trimming took off 2 bases at V and 0 bases at J, with 11 bases between the two ends. CDR3 DNA sequence: TGTGCCAGCAGTTACGGGGTGGGTAGTAGCAATCAGCCCCAGCATTTT. Protein sequence: CASSYGVGSSNQPQHF.

The J gene is TRBJ2-7, the V gene TRBV19; tentatively, D is TRBD1 or TRBD2 (5 bases each). Trimming cost V 1 base and J 2 bases, with 15 bases left between them. Germline CDR1 reads LNHDA; CDR2 reads SQIVND (reference sequence). This CDR3 has 16 residues. The CDR3 nucleotides are TGTGCCAGTAGTATAGGTGGAACTCCGGGGCCCTACGAGCAGTACTTC. Translation: CASSIGGTPGPYEQYF.

In DNA form, the CDR3 reads TGTGCCAGCAGTTACCAGCAGGGGGCCTACAATGAGCAGTTCTTC. Protein product: CASSYQQGAYNEQFF. This rearrangement joins TRBV6-6 to TRBJ2-1; 7 bases fit TRBD1. CDR3 length: 15 amino acids. Germline loops: CDR1 MNHNY, CDR2 SVGAGI (reference sequence). V trimming: 2 bases; J trimming: 2 bases; junction bases outside the gene matches: 3.

The rearrangement uses TRBV27 and TRBJ2-7, with D possibly being TRBD1 (6 bases). The ends were cut back, 5 bases at V and 5 bases at J, with 13 bases in the middle. Looked up from germline, CDR1 is MNHEY and CDR2 is SMNVEV (reference sequence). The CDR3 sequence is 13 residues long. The CDR3 spells CASSTNRVHEQYF. CDR3 nucleotide sequence: TGTGCCAGCAGTACTAACAGGGTCCACGAGCAGTACTTC.

The V and J genes are TRBV19 and TRBJ1-1; 8 positions agree with TRBD1. The germline V gene has CDR1 LNHDA and CDR2 SQIVND (reference sequence). J gave up 4 bases and V 3 bases, and 4 bases lay outside the gene matches. CDR3 length: 14 residues. The CDR3 DNA reads TGTGCCAGTAGTATTGGACAGGGAAGCACTGAAGCTTTCTTT. It codes for CASSIGQGSTEAFF.

The chain carries TRBV6-5 and TRBJ2-3, with D tentatively TRBD1 or TRBD2 (5 bases each). Per the germline V gene, CDR1 is MNHEY and CDR2 is SVGAGI. Deletions cut 5 bases from V and 1 base from J, with 10 bases between. The CDR3 has 14 amino acids. DNA for the CDR3: TGTGCCAGCAGTGGGGGTGGTCGCACAGATACGCAGTATTTT. Translated, it gives CASSGGGRTDTQYF.

The chain joins TRBV5-6 to TRBJ2-1; 12 nucleotides match TRBD2. Germline V CDR1 and CDR2: SGHDT, YYEEEE. The CDR3 extends over 17 amino acids. Unmatched junction bases numbered 7, after V lost 4 bases and J lost 2 bases. The chain's CDR3 is CASSVRTSGKTYNEQFF. Here the CDR3 DNA reads TGTGCCAGCAGCGTGCGGACTAGCGGGAAGACCTACAATGAGCAGTTCTTC. The full variable domain, its missing parts supplied by reference TRBV5-6 and TRBJ2-1, is DAGVTQSPTHLIKTRGQQVTLRCSPKSGHDTVSWYQQALGQGPQFIFQYYEEEERQRGNFPDRFSGHQFPNYSSELNVNALLLGDSALYLCASSVRTSGKTYNEQFFGPGTRLTVL.

The rearrangement links TRBV6-5 to TRBJ2-3, with 9 bases matching TRBD1. Germline V lookup: CDR1 MNHEY, CDR2 SVGAGI. CDR3 length equals 14 residues. The V gene end was trimmed by 6 bases and the J gene end by 4 bases; junction bases not matched to a gene: 5. This CDR3 is CASRRQGVADTQYF. CDR3 sequence (DNA): TGTGCCAGCAGAAGACAGGGGGTGGCAGATACGCAGTATTTT.

Only one count was recorded for this clone. The J gene is TRBJ2-1, the V gene TRBV5-1; D gene unclear. This CDR3 has 14 residues. Trimming stripped 4 bases from V and 2 bases from J, with 10 bases between. Germline assignment: CDR1 SGHRS and CDR2 YFSETQ. The CDR3 coding sequence is TGCGCCAGCAGCCTGGGTGGGGCCTACAATGAGCAGTTCTTC. It encodes CASSLGGAYNEQFF.

The chain combines TRBV19 with TRBJ2-1; TRBD2 matches 13 bases. V gave up 4 bases and J gave up 8 bases; unmatched junction bases: 8. CDR3 length: 16 amino acids. Germline CDR1 is LNHDA and CDR2 is SQIVND (reference sequence). In DNA, the CDR3 is TGTGCCAGTAGTACCCTACTAGCGGGAGGGCTCCATGAGCAGTTCTTC. Translated: CASSTLLAGGLHEQFF.

The chain has TRBV9 and TRBJ2-5; 8 bases line up with TRBD1. Germline V lookup: CDR1 SGDLS, CDR2 YYNGEE. The CDR3 sequence is 14 residues long. V lost 3 bases to trimming and J lost 1 base; unmatched junction nucleotides: 2. The CDR3 here is CASSGGQGQETQYF. CDR3 bases: TGTGCCAGCAGCGGCGGACAGGGCCAAGAGACCCAGTACTTC.

In its sample, this clone was seen once. This sequence joins TRBV28 and TRBJ2-3, with D unresolved. Per germline, CDR1 MDHEN and CDR2 SYDVKM. This CDR3 spans 15 amino acids. V was clipped by 6 bases and J by 1 base, with 14 bases between them. This chain's CDR3 is CASSEPSVGTDTQYF. The CDR3 nucleotides are TGTGCCAGCAGCGAACCGAGTGTGGGCACAGATACGCAGTATTTT.

This chain's CDR3 is CASSFGGTGELFF. The CDR3 region has the DNA TGTGCCAGCAGCTTCGGAGGCACCGGGGAGCTGTTTTTT. The chain couples TRBV7-3 to TRBJ2-2, with D possibly TRBD2 on 5 matching bases. The CDR3 length is 13 residues. Germline V lookup: CDR1 SGHTA, CDR2 FQGTGA. Deletions cut 3 bases from V and 4 bases from J, with 6 bases between.

The chain recombines TRBV5-3 with TRBJ2-7, with unresolved D. TRBV5-3 has ORF status, its function being uncertain. This CDR3 spans 14 amino acids. V was pared by 0 bases and J by 3 bases, with 10 bases between. The CDR3 is CARSLAGRHYEQYF. The CDR3 DNA is TGTGCCAGAAGCTTGGCTGGGCGGCACTACGAGCAGTACTTC.

The chain is built from TRBV7-9 and TRBJ1-1; D gene unclear. The V and J ends lost 3 bases and 1 base respectively, with 18 bases between them. Germline loops: CDR1 SEHNR, CDR2 FQNEAQ (reference sequence). The CDR3 contains 17 residues. The CDR3: CASSFPTSGPSNTEAFF. CDR3 coding DNA: TGTGCCAGCAGCTTTCCTACTAGCGGGCCCTCGAACACTGAAGCTTTCTTT.

This clone is deemed medium-sized. The CDR3 nucleotides are TGCGCCAGCAGCCAAGGTCTATTCACCATAGCTTTCAATGAGCAGTTCTTC. This encodes CASSQGLFTIAFNEQFF. The chain uses TRBV4-1 and TRBJ2-1, with unresolved D. The V gene lost 1 base and the J gene lost 6 bases, with 19 bases spanning the gap. CDR3 length: 17 amino acids. Germline V gene sequence: CDR1 MGHRA, CDR2 YSYEKL.

A remark on this clone: The sample contains more than one DNA sequence encoding this CDR3. This sequence joins TRBV19 and TRBJ2-3, with no clear D. CDR3 length: 13 amino acids. The germline CDR1 and CDR2 sequences are LNHDA and SQIVND (reference sequence). The germline V and J ends were trimmed by 6 bases and 0 bases, with 7 bases remaining between them. This chain's CDR3 is CASRTPSTDTQYF. The CDR3, as DNA: TGTGCCAGTAGGACACCTAGCACAGATACGCAGTATTTT.

The chain combines TRBV6-4 with TRBJ2-3; no clear D. Trimming took off 0 bases at V and 5 bases at J, with 15 bases between the two ends. The CDR3 runs to 16 residues. The germline V gene encodes CDR1 MRHNA and CDR2 SNTAGT. The CDR3 DNA is TGTGCCAGCAGTGACTCACGGGTAAAAACCGGAGATACGCAGTATTTT. The encoded protein is CASSDSRVKTGDTQYF.

This sequence joins TRBV28 and TRBJ2-5; D gene uncertain. Germline V lookup: CDR1 MDHEN, CDR2 SYDVKM. This CDR3 is 12 amino acids long. V was clipped by 4 bases and J by 5 bases, with 8 bases between them. The CDR3 spells CASSSNMETQYF. Here the CDR3 DNA reads TGTGCCAGCAGTTCAAATATGGAGACCCAGTACTTC.

This clone has more than one count but fewer than ten. J is TRBJ1-1 and V is TRBV29-1; no firm D call. The V and J ends lost 6 bases and 6 bases respectively, with 11 bases between them. CDR3 length: 11 residues. CDR1 is SQVTM and CDR2 is ANQGSEA in the germline V gene. The CDR3 protein is CSVRREAEAFF. CDR3 sequence (DNA): TGCAGCGTGAGACGGGAGGCTGAAGCTTTCTTT.

This chain connects TRBV13 to TRBJ1-1, with a tentative D call TRBD1 (5 bases). V was clipped by 1 base and J by 0 bases, with 12 bases between them. This CDR3 has 16 residues. Germline CDR1 and CDR2: PRHDT and FYEKMQ (reference sequence). CDR3 bases: TGTGCCAGCAGCTTAGTCCCCGGGACGGTGAACACTGAAGCTTTCTTT. As protein: CASSLVPGTVNTEAFF.

The rearrangement links TRBV2 to TRBJ2-3; D unresolved. CDR1 SNHLY and CDR2 FYNNEI come from the germline V gene. The CDR3 length is 12 residues. V lost 3 bases and J lost 2, with 3 bases in between. The CDR3 here is CASSDFTDTQYF. CDR3 DNA sequence: TGTGCCAGCAGTGACTTCACAGATACGCAGTATTTT.

A few counts support this clone. The rearrangement joins TRBV7-2 to TRBJ2-1; 11 positions match TRBD2. The germline gives CDR1 SGHTA, CDR2 FQGNSA. V trimming: 5 bases; J trimming: 7 bases; junction bases outside the gene matches: 13. The CDR3 totals 17 residues. CDR3: CASSTRLLAGVGNEQFF. The CDR3 coding sequence is TGTGCCAGCAGCACCCGATTACTAGCGGGAGTTGGAAATGAGCAGTTCTTC. The variable domain in full, with the rest retrieved from reference TRBV7-2 and TRBJ2-1, is GAGVSQSPSNKVTEKGKDVELRCDPISGHTALYWYRQSLGQGLEFLIYFQGNSAPDKSGLPSDRFSAERTGGSVSTLTIQRTQQEDSAVYLCASSTRLLAGVGNEQFFGPGTRLTVL.

V is TRBV7-2 and J is TRBJ1-5; perhaps TRBD1 as D (5 bases). Germline V CDR1 and CDR2: SGHTA, FQGNSA. The V gene lost 5 bases and the J gene lost 9 bases, with 20 bases spanning the gap. The CDR3 is 15 residues long. The CDR3 bases are TGTGCCAGCAGCCCCCCAGGGACCCGACTTCGGCCCCAGCATTTT. This translates into CASSPPGTRLRPQHF.

The CDR3 protein is CASSLAGASGIEQYF. CDR3 in DNA: TGTGCCAGCAGCTTAGCGGGGGCTAGCGGGATCGAGCAGTACTTC. The J gene is TRBJ2-7, the V gene TRBV7-2; 9 bases line up with TRBD2. The length of the CDR3 is 15 residues. The germline gives CDR1 SGHTA, CDR2 FQGNSA. After removal of 0 bases from V and 6 bases from J, the junction contained 6 bases not matched to a gene.

The chain recombines TRBV7-9 with TRBJ2-1; D is unclear. This CDR3 spans 13 amino acids. Per the germline V gene, CDR1 is SEHNR and CDR2 is FQNEAQ (reference sequence). Deletions cut 5 bases from V and 7 bases from J, with 12 bases between. CDR3 nucleotide sequence: TGTGCCAGCAGCGCGGAGTTCACAAATGAGCAGTTCTTC. Protein product: CASSAEFTNEQFF.